The clone carrying this T cell receptor beta chain was seen more than once but under ten times. The antigen remains unidentified. Donors had nominal health at sampling but likely had unrecorded immune exposures. The PCR employed 60 Vbeta primers together with 13 Jbeta primers. Only in-frame clones appear in the TCRdb table, and some are missing; sequencing was by immunoSEQ multiplex PCR. The top ten clones hold 5.5% of a sample with tens of thousands of clones, 60% to 85% of them seen once. The sample belongs to a study of cytomegalovirus exposure and HLA in healthy donors. Study-wide points: Earlier findings revealed that most TCR beta V segments proved productive either about 87% or about 30% of the time. Analysis performed later showed TCR beta chains linked to HLA being more clonally expanded than equally common others.

The germline gives CDR1 MNHEY, CDR2 SVGAGI. The length of the CDR3 is 15 residues. Trimming at V came to 7 bases and at J to 1 base, leaving 6 bases not matched to a gene. The sequencing input was PBMCs. The sequence came from a male donor in good health and CMV-seropositive. J is TRBJ2-5 and V is TRBV6-5; 10 positions match TRBD1. In DNA, the CDR3 is TGTGCCAGCACCCCCGGGACAGGGGTCCAAGAGACCCAGTACTTC. This encodes CASTPGTGVQETQYF.